Below, 29 T cell receptor beta chains from the same sample are listed, as sequenced in a study of cytomegalovirus exposure and HLA in healthy donors. Data came from immunoSEQ multiplex PCR; TCRdb stores just in-frame clones and leaves some out. Here the sample spans hundreds of thousands of clones, approximately 86% being singletons. The source material was PBMCs. Every receptor here comes from a woman in her 30s in good health and CMV-seropositive.

The chain combines TRBV10-3 with TRBJ1-2; D not certain. Trimming took 3 bases from V and 0 from J, leaving 8 bases between them. Looked up from germline, CDR1 is ENHRY and CDR2 is SYGVKD. This CDR3 comprises 14 residues. CDR3 residues: CAISDGDTNYGYTF. CDR3 coding DNA: TGTGCCATCAGTGACGGTGATACTAACTATGGCTACACCTTC.

CDR3 amino acids: CSGTNTEAFF. The DNA of the CDR3 is TGCAGCGGAACTAACACTGAAGCTTTCTTT. This chain connects TRBV29-1 to TRBJ1-1, with D unresolved. Germline lookup yields CDR1 SQVTM and CDR2 ANQGSEA. V was clipped by 7 bases and J by 2 bases, with 5 bases between them. CDR3 length: 10 amino acids.

The chain links TRBV7-3 to TRBJ2-3, with D unresolved. The V end lost 5 bases, the J end lost 0 bases, and 6 bases lay between the germline ends. Germline CDR1 reads SGHTA; CDR2 reads FQGTGA. This CDR3 comprises 13 residues. CDR3 coding DNA: TGTGCCAGCAGCCCAGCGAGCACAGATACGCAGTATTTT. Translation: CASSPASTDTQYF.

The rearrangement joins TRBV27 to TRBJ2-7; the match to TRBD2 covers 9 bases. The CDR3 covers 18 residues. J lost 7 bases, V lost 1 base, and 17 bases had no gene match. The V gene's germline CDR1 is MNHEY and CDR2 SMNVEV (reference sequence). CDR3 sequence: CASSLFAGGPSQWVEQYF. CDR3 nucleotides: TGTGCCAGCAGTTTATTTGCGGGAGGGCCAAGCCAATGGGTGGAGCAGTACTTC.

The J gene is TRBJ2-1, the V gene TRBV4-2, with a weak D call TRBD2 (6 bases). Germline-derived CDR1 and CDR2 are LGHNA and YNFKEQ. With 4 bases removed from V and 8 bases from J, the gap between germline ends came to 18 bases. CDR3 length: 15 residues. Here the CDR3 reads CASSPGAGLLDEQFF. CDR3 bases: TGTGCCAGCAGCCCCGGGGCCGGACTATTGGATGAGCAGTTCTTC.

The J gene is TRBJ1-3, the V gene TRBV28; D is possibly TRBD1 (5 bases). The germline gives CDR1 MDHEN, CDR2 SYDVKM. Trimming pared 2 bases from V and 4 bases from J, leaving 6 bases between. The CDR3 runs to 13 residues. In DNA form, the CDR3 reads TGTGCCAGCAGTTTAGGGGCCGGAAACACCATATATTTT. It translates to CASSLGAGNTIYF. The variable domain in full, with the rest retrieved from reference TRBV28 and TRBJ1-3, is DVKVTQSSRYLVKRTGEKVFLECVQDMDHENMFWYRQDPGLGLRLIYFSYDVKMKEKGDIPEGYSVSREKKERFSLILESASTNQTSMYLCASSLGAGNTIYFGEGSWLTVV.

This clone was picked up a small number of times. The chain carries TRBV9 and TRBJ2-7, with D tentatively TRBD1 (6 bases). Germline lookup yields CDR1 SGDLS and CDR2 YYNGEE. This CDR3 has 15 amino acids. V gave up 0 bases and J gave up 4 bases, with 14 bases separating them. Written as DNA, the CDR3 is TGTGCCAGCAGCGTAGGGAACCAGGGGTGGTACGAGCAGTACTTC. Its translation: CASSVGNQGWYEQYF.

The chain links TRBV28 to TRBJ1-1; TRBD1 might be the D (5 bases). Trimming shortened V by 3 bases and J by 6 bases, and 11 bases separated the two germline ends. In germline, CDR1 is MDHEN, CDR2 SYDVKM. CDR3 length equals 13 residues. CDR3 loop: CASSFLGVAEAFF. The DNA for the CDR3 is TGTGCCAGCAGTTTTTTAGGGGTTGCTGAAGCTTTCTTT.

The chain carries TRBV5-1 and TRBJ1-3; D ambiguous. The CDR3 loop spans 15 amino acids. Germline values: CDR1 SGHRS, CDR2 YFSETQ. With 0 bases removed from V and 3 bases from J, the gap between germline ends came to 10 bases. The CDR3 spells CASSLDSSFGNTIYF. CDR3 DNA sequence: TGCGCCAGCAGCTTGGACAGTTCTTTTGGAAACACCATATATTTT.

V usage is TRBV5-6 and J usage is TRBJ1-2, with D possibly matching TRBD1 (6 bases). The CDR3 has 14 residues. Per the germline V gene, CDR1 is SGHDT and CDR2 is YYEEEE. The V end was cut by 1 base, the J end by 7 bases, with 14 bases between. The CDR3 DNA follows: TGTGCCAGCAGCTTGACAGGGTTACGAGGTGGCTACACCTTC. Translating gives CASSLTGLRGGYTF. The whole variable domain, filled in from reference TRBV5-6 and TRBJ1-2, reads DAGVTQSPTHLIKTRGQQVTLRCSPKSGHDTVSWYQQALGQGPQFIFQYYEEEERQRGNFPDRFSGHQFPNYSSELNVNALLLGDSALYLCASSLTGLRGGYTFGSGTRLTVV.

The chain couples TRBV2 to TRBJ2-7; 7 bases map to TRBD1. The J segment lost 2 bases and the V segment lost 10 bases, leaving 11 bases of the junction unmatched. Germline CDR1 SNHLY, CDR2 FYNNEI. This CDR3 contains 14 residues. The CDR3 spells CAILTGTAPYEQYF. CDR3 in DNA: TGTGCCATTCTCACCGGGACAGCGCCCTACGAGCAGTACTTC.

The rearrangement joins TRBV14 to TRBJ1-3, with D tentatively TRBD1 (6 bases). CDR3 length: 14 amino acids. Germline V gene data show CDR1 as SGHDN and CDR2 as FVKESK. V lost 4 bases, J lost 7 bases, and 14 bases lay in between. The CDR3 region is CASSRSTGFNTIYF. In nucleotides, the CDR3 is TGTGCCAGCAGCCGAAGTACAGGGTTTAACACCATATATTTT.

The CDR3: CASSRQGENNQPQHF. CDR3 in DNA: TGTGCCAGTAGTCGACAGGGCGAGAACAATCAGCCCCAGCATTTT. This chain links TRBV19 with TRBJ1-5; 7 bases line up with TRBD1. The CDR3 is 15 residues long. Germline V CDR1 and CDR2: LNHDA, SQIVND (reference sequence). V gave up 5 bases and J gave up 3 bases; unmatched junction bases: 7.

The gene calls are TRBV27 and TRBJ2-7; D might be TRBD1 (6 bases). Trimming pared 7 bases from V and 6 bases from J, leaving 13 bases between. The CDR3 covers 12 residues. Germline lookup yields CDR1 MNHEY and CDR2 SMNVEV (reference sequence). The CDR3 reads CASKGGWGEQYF. The CDR3 DNA is TGTGCCAGCAAAGGGGGTTGGGGCGAGCAGTACTTC.

This chain links TRBV28 with TRBJ2-1; no firm D call. V lost 4 bases to trimming and J lost 6 bases, with 10 bases between them. The CDR3 spans 13 residues. Germline V gene lookup returns CDR1 MDHEN and CDR2 SYDVKM. CDR3 region: CASSSWASNEQFF. CDR3 DNA: TGTGCCAGCAGTTCTTGGGCCTCCAATGAGCAGTTCTTC.

This clone is a singleton in its sample. The chain uses TRBV5-6 and TRBJ1-4, with D perhaps TRBD1 (6 bases). The CDR3 sequence is 16 residues long. CDR1 SGHDT and CDR2 YYEEEE come from the germline V gene. V lost 4 bases, J lost 8 bases, and 21 bases lay in between. The CDR3: CASSQQGRGDYEKLFF. CDR3 in DNA: TGTGCCAGCAGCCAACAGGGCCGGGGCGATTACGAAAAACTGTTTTTT.

The rearrangement links TRBV29-1 to TRBJ1-1; possible D gene TRBD1, 5 bases. The V gene lost 8 bases and the J gene lost 1 base, with 14 bases spanning the gap. Germline-derived CDR1 and CDR2 are SQVTM and ANQGSEA. CDR3 length: 13 amino acids. CDR3 sequence: CSIMTGGNTEAFF. The CDR3 bases are TGCAGCATCATGACCGGGGGGAACACTGAAGCTTTCTTT.

The gene calls are TRBV7-8 and TRBJ1-2; D not resolved. This CDR3 has 14 amino acids. Germline V gene lookup returns CDR1 SGHVS and CDR2 FQNEAQ. V was shortened by 0 bases and J by 4 bases, with 9 bases between the two germline ends. This CDR3 reads CASSLARGIYGYTF. CDR3 sequence (DNA): TGTGCCAGCAGCTTAGCGCGAGGTATCTATGGCTACACCTTC.

The chain couples TRBV28 to TRBJ1-4; TRBD1 aligns across 10 bases. Germline CDR1 reads MDHEN; CDR2 reads SYDVKM. This CDR3 spans 17 amino acids. V gave up 7 bases and J gave up 1 base; unmatched junction bases: 9. The DNA for the CDR3 is TGTGCCAGCACCTCGACAGGGGGCGGTCGAACTAATGAAAAACTGTTTTTT. Translating gives CASTSTGGGRTNEKLFF.

This chain joins TRBV30 and TRBJ2-6, with 10 bases aligning to TRBD2. The germline gives CDR1 GTSNPN, CDR2 SVGIG (reference sequence). V dropped 0 bases and J dropped 0; count of bases not matched to a gene: 2. The CDR3 totals 17 residues. CDR3 region: CAWSVLAGLSGANVLTF. The CDR3 DNA sequence: TGTGCCTGGAGTGTACTAGCGGGACTCTCTGGGGCCAACGTCCTGACTTTC.

The chain recombines TRBV6-4 with TRBJ2-7, with D perhaps TRBD2 (6 bases). CDR1 and CDR2 from the germline V gene are MRHNA and SNTAGT. V was pared by 5 bases and J by 0 bases, with 11 bases between. This CDR3 contains 14 residues. The CDR3 DNA reads as TGTGCCAGCAGTCCCTGGGGGGACTCCTACGAGCAGTACTTC. This gives the protein CASSPWGDSYEQYF.

The chain carries TRBV6-5 and TRBJ1-2; a weak D match, TRBD1 (5 bases). This CDR3 is 15 amino acids long. Between the trimmed V and J ends, which lost 2 bases and 4 bases, there was a span of 14 bases. Germline CDR1 and CDR2: MNHEY and SVGAGI. The CDR3: CASSYGGGTSYGYTF. The CDR3 bases are TGTGCCAGCAGTTACGGGGGGGGGACGAGCTATGGCTACACCTTC.

This rearrangement joins TRBV5-1 to TRBJ1-2, with 7 bases identical to TRBD1. V lost 2 bases to trimming and J lost 8 bases; unmatched junction nucleotides: 9. The CDR3 spans 14 residues. From germline, CDR1 is SGHRS and CDR2 YFSETQ. The CDR3 protein is CASSLGGQYGGYTF. Here the CDR3 DNA reads TGCGCCAGCAGCTTAGGGGGACAGTACGGCGGCTACACCTTC.

The genes are TRBV30 and TRBJ2-1; D might be TRBD2 (6 bases). V gave up 2 bases and J gave up 8 bases, with 13 bases separating them. CDR3 size: 13 residues. The germline V gene encodes CDR1 GTSNPN and CDR2 SVGIG (reference sequence). The DNA of the CDR3 is TGTGCCTGGAGTCCCGGGAGTACCGATGAGCAGTTCTTC. Amino acids: CAWSPGSTDEQFF. The full variable domain, in which reference TRBV30 and TRBJ2-1 provide the parts outside the CDR3, is SQTIHQWPATLVQPVGSPLSLECTVEGTSNPNLYWYRQAAGRGLQLLFYSVGIGQISSEVPQNLSASRPQDRQFILSSKKLLLSDSGFYLCAWSPGSTDEQFFGPGTRLTVL.

The sample holds one count of this clone. The chain joins TRBV4-1 to TRBJ1-4; TRBD1 might be the D (5 bases). V was shortened by 0 bases and J by 5 bases, with 10 bases between the two germline ends. Germline V CDR1 and CDR2: MGHRA, YSYEKL. This CDR3 region has 15 residues. The CDR3 region is CASSQEMTVNEKLFF. CDR3 DNA: TGCGCCAGCAGCCAAGAGATGACAGTGAATGAAAAACTGTTTTTT.

V gene TRBV5-1 combines with J gene TRBJ2-3, with TRBD2 as a possible D gene (6 bases). This CDR3 has 16 amino acids. V was cut by 4 bases and J by 4 bases, with 19 bases left in between. Germline V gene data show CDR1 as SGHRS and CDR2 as YFSETQ. The CDR3, as DNA: TGCGCCAGCAGCCCCGATACGGGGGACCCACCAGATACGCAGTATTTT. Translation: CASSPDTGDPPDTQYF.

The CDR3 region has the DNA TGTGCCAGCAGTGAATTTTACGGGGTTCCCGAGGAGACCCAGTACTTC. Its protein is CASSEFYGVPEETQYF. The rearrangement links TRBV2 to TRBJ2-5; a weak D match, TRBD2 (5 bases). There are 16 residues in the CDR3. The ends were cut back, 2 bases at V and 5 bases at J, with 18 bases in the middle. Germline loops: CDR1 SNHLY, CDR2 FYNNEI.

The chain couples TRBV5-1 to TRBJ2-1; a possible D gene is TRBD2 (6 bases). Germline CDR1 reads SGHRS; CDR2 reads YFSETQ. This CDR3 is 14 amino acids long. V was cut by 0 bases and J by 8 bases, with 12 bases left in between. The CDR3 loop reads CASSLGVGRYEQFF. CDR3 coding DNA: TGCGCCAGCAGCTTGGGGGTCGGGAGATATGAGCAGTTCTTC.

This clone has just a few counts. The chain uses TRBV5-4 and TRBJ2-2; the D gene is possibly TRBD1 (6 bases). The V and J ends lost 0 bases and 11 bases respectively, with 8 bases between them. Germline lookup yields CDR1 SGHNT and CDR2 YYREEE (reference sequence). This CDR3 is built from 12 residues. The DNA for the CDR3 is TGTGCCAGCAGCTTGGGGACAGCCGAGCTGTTTTTT. As protein: CASSLGTAELFF.